The present T cell receptor (beta chain) was sequenced within a study of blood T cell repertoires in COVID-19. Study context: Samples taken during acute and convalescent COVID-19 were collected in the United States, Italy and Spain. T cells, B-cell-depleted T cells, or PBMCs provided the cDNA or gDNA that served as material.

Researchers sorted participants into cohorts using their self-reported clinical history. Repertoires were generated with immunoSEQ multiplex PCR, while TCRdb's copy carries only in-frame clones and drops some. The sample contains fewer than 600,000 clones, approximately 88% of which appear only once. Trimming took off 3 bases at V and 3 bases at J, with 7 bases between the two ends. Germline CDR1 is KGHDR and CDR2 is SFDVKD. The CDR3 covers 13 residues. The source material was PBMCs or T cells enriched from blood (not recorded which). The clonotype originates from a woman aged 40-49 years who had recovered from COVID-19. This chain joins TRBV24-1 and TRBJ1-2; D is unresolved. The CDR3 region has the DNA TGTGCCACCAGTGATCGAGTTGACTATGGCTACACCTTC. This encodes CATSDRVDYGYTF.